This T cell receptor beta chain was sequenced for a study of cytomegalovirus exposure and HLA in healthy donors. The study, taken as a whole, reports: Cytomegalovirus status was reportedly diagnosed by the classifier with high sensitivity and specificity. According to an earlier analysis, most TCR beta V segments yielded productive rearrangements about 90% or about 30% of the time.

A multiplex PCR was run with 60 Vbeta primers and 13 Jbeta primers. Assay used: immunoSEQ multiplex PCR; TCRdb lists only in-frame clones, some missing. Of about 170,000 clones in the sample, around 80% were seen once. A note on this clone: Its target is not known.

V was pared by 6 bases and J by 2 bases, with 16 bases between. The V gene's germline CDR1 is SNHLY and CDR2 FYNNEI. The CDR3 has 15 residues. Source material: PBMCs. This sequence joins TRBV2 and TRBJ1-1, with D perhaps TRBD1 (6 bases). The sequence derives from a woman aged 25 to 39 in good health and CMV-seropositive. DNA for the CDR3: TGTGCCAGCAGGGCCCGGACAGCGGCTAACACTGAAGCTTTCTTT. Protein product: CASRARTAANTEAFF.